Listed below are T cell receptor beta chains from one sample, sequenced in a study of spatial heterogeneity in lung cancer. One entry per CDR3 protein results from TCRdb running MiXCR on the 5' RACE reads. The repertoire holds 23,000 or so distinct CDR3 sequences, with about 4.7% as singletons. Source: PBMCs, taken at surgery. The source is a male donor with early-stage non-small cell lung cancer. Each CDR3 is given with its conserved first and last residue. D genes are given only for firm matches. Clone size appears in some rows only: once, few, many, or a class for an expanded clone.

>NA|many|TRBV15|TRBJ2-2
CATSREGGSGELFF
TGTGCCACCAGCAGAGAAGGGGGGTCCGGGGAGCTGTTTTTT
>NA|many|TRBV20-1|TRBJ2-3
CSASLGERTDTQYF
TGCAGTGCTAGTCTCGGGGAACGCACAGATACGCAGTATTTT
>TRBD1|NA|TRBV28|TRBJ2-7
CASSPSRTGPLYSSYEQYF
TGTGCCAGCAGCCCCTCGAGGACAGGACCTCTCTATAGCTCCTACGAGCAGTACTTC
>TRBD1|many|TRBV2|TRBJ2-7
CASCLQGARIPEQYF
TGTGCCAGCTGCTTACAGGGGGCGCGGATCCCCGAGCAGTACTTC
>TRBD1|many|TRBV5-1|TRBJ1-4
CASSLQGAGEKLFF
TGCGCCAGCAGCTTACAGGGGGCAGGCGAAAAACTGTTTTTT
>NA|medium-sized|TRBV11-2|TRBJ2-5
CASSSRALLAAQYF
TGTGCCAGCAGCAGCAGAGCCCTGTTGGCGGCCCAGTACTTC
>TRBD1|many|TRBV28|TRBJ1-5
CASRTTKTGVGQPQHF
TGTGCCAGCAGGACCACTAAGACAGGGGTTGGGCAGCCCCAGCATTTT
>TRBD1|many|TRBV5-1|TRBJ2-6
CASSRRTGELSGANVLTF
TGCGCCAGCAGCAGGCGGACAGGGGAGTTATCTGGGGCCAACGTCCTGACTTTC
>TRBD1|medium-sized|TRBV24-1|TRBJ2-1
CATRGQNNEQFF
TGTGCCACCCGGGGACAGAACAATGAGCAGTTCTTC
>NA|many|TRBV7-2|TRBJ1-1
CASSLVAWGRRNTEAFF
TGTGCCAGCAGCTTAGTCGCCTGGGGAAGGAGGAACACTGAAGCTTTCTTT
>NA|many|TRBV30|TRBJ2-5
CAWKGDFPPTQYF
TGTGCCTGGAAAGGGGACTTCCCCCCGACCCAGTACTTC
>NA|many|TRBV7-9|TRBJ1-1
CASSMRQTQNTEAFF
TGTGCCAGCAGCATGAGACAGACCCAGAACACTGAAGCTTTCTTT
>TRBD1|many|TRBV7-9|TRBJ2-7
CASSLRQGAPNEQYF
TGTGCCAGCAGCTTAAGACAGGGGGCGCCGAACGAGCAGTACTTC
>TRBD1|many|TRBV6-2/TRBV6-3|TRBJ2-7
CASTEGGLTYEQYF
TGTGCCAGCACTGAAGGGGGCCTGACCTACGAGCAGTACTTC
>NA|NA|TRBV19|TRBJ2-3
CASTAEGLSLDTQYF
TGTGCCAGTACGGCAGAGGGGCTGAGCTTGGATACGCAGTATTTT
>TRBD2|many|TRBV10-3|TRBJ2-1
CAISDPGTSVNEQFF
TGTGCCATCAGTGATCCCGGGACTAGCGTCAATGAGCAGTTCTTC
>TRBD2|many|TRBV12-3/TRBV12-4|TRBJ2-7
CASSPRYPLAGVVSEQYF
TGTGCCAGCAGTCCTAGATATCCACTAGCGGGAGTCGTTTCCGAGCAGTACTTC
>NA|many|TRBV20-1|TRBJ1-6
CSAIPQGHNSPLHF
TGCAGTGCTATACCACAGGGCCATAATTCACCCCTCCACTTT
>NA|few|TRBV27|TRBJ1-6
CASSLNQGSYNSPLHF
TGTGCCAGCAGTCTAAATCAGGGTTCCTATAATTCACCCCTCCACTTT
>NA|many|TRBV12-3/TRBV12-4|TRBJ1-6
CASSPLRNSPLHF
TGTGCCAGCAGTCCCCTACGTAATTCACCCCTCCACTTT
>NA|medium-sized|TRBV5-4|TRBJ2-2
CASRDQGEGNGELFF
TGTGCCAGCAGGGACCAAGGGGAAGGCAACGGGGAGCTGTTTTTT
>TRBD1|many|TRBV3-1|TRBJ1-5
CASSRTGTGPQHF
TGTGCCAGCAGCCGTACCGGGACAGGCCCACAGCATTTT
>NA|many|TRBV21-1|TRBJ2-1
CASSTRTRGSYNEQFF
TGTGCCAGCAGCACCCGGACTAGGGGCTCCTACAATGAGCAGTTCTTC
>NA|many|TRBV6-1|TRBJ2-7
CASSELQGGTYEQYF
TGTGCCAGCAGTGAATTACAGGGAGGAACCTACGAGCAGTACTTC
>TRBD2|many|TRBV5-1|TRBJ2-3
CASNQRTEGLAVNTDTQYF
TGCGCTTCGAACCAGCGAACAGAGGGACTAGCGGTCAACACAGATACGCAGTATTTT
>NA|many|TRBV27|TRBJ2-5
CASSPKTASAVYQETQYF
TGTGCCAGCAGCCCCAAGACCGCCTCAGCGGTGTACCAAGAGACCCAGTACTTC
>NA|many|TRBV9|TRBJ2-1
CASSVARGSYNEQFF
TGTGCCAGCAGCGTAGCCAGGGGCTCCTACAATGAGCAGTTCTTC
>NA|many|TRBV24-1|TRBJ2-6
CATRPSGANVLTF
TGTGCCACCCGGCCCTCTGGGGCCAACGTCCTGACTTTC
>TRBD1|many|TRBV6-5|TRBJ2-3
CASSLRQGSDTQYF
TGTGCCAGCAGTCTAAGACAGGGGTCAGATACGCAGTATTTT
>TRBD2|NA|TRBV7-8|TRBJ2-2
CASSLLTSGIGGELFF
TGTGCCAGCAGCTTACTTACTAGCGGGATCGGCGGGGAGCTGTTTTTT
>NA|many|TRBV7-2|TRBJ2-1
CASSFQGGGDEQFF
TGTGCCAGCAGCTTCCAAGGTGGTGGGGATGAGCAGTTCTTC
>NA|many|TRBV12-3/TRBV12-4|TRBJ2-2
CASSLTGRNTGELFF
TGTGCCAGCAGTCTGACAGGAAGGAACACCGGGGAGCTGTTTTTT
>TRBD2|many|TRBV6-2/TRBV6-3|TRBJ2-7
CASSLSGRASEQYF
TGTGCCAGCAGTCTAAGCGGGAGGGCCTCCGAGCAGTACTTC
>NA|many|TRBV5-1|TRBJ1-4
CASSETGTANEKLFF
TGCGCCAGCAGCGAAACAGGGACGGCTAATGAAAAACTGTTTTTT
>TRBD1|many|TRBV5-1|TRBJ2-7
CASSPTGGLYEQYF
TGCGCCAGCAGCCCGACAGGGGGATTGTACGAGCAGTACTTC
>NA|many|TRBV2|TRBJ2-1
CATTLYNEQFF
TGTGCCACGACCCTTTACAATGAGCAGTTCTTC
>TRBD1|many|TRBV12-3/TRBV12-4|TRBJ2-5
CASSRQGLRGETQYF
TGTGCCAGCAGCCGACAGGGTTTGAGAGGAGAGACCCAGTACTTC
>TRBD1|many|TRBV7-2|TRBJ1-1
CASSGGTGGSQGRSAFF
TGTGCCAGCAGCGGAGGGACAGGGGGCAGCCAGGGTCGATCGGCTTTCTTT
>TRBD1|many|TRBV20-1|TRBJ2-6
CSARNPGQLSGANVLTF
TGCAGTGCTAGAAACCCGGGACAGCTCTCTGGGGCCAACGTCCTGACTTTC
>TRBD2|many|TRBV6-6|TRBJ2-3
CASRNGGGDTQYF
TGTGCCAGCAGGAACGGGGGAGGGGATACGCAGTATTTT
>TRBD1|many|TRBV6-5|TRBJ1-6
CASSYSPPRQGAWSPLHF
TGTGCCAGCAGTTACTCCCCCCCGCGACAGGGAGCGTGGTCACCCCTCCACTTT
>TRBD2|many|TRBV7-9|TRBJ2-6
CASSLPGGRTNVLTF
TGTGCCAGCAGCTTGCCGGGAGGCCGGACCAACGTCCTGACTTTC
>NA|many|TRBV14|TRBJ2-3
CASSQELRDTQYF
TGTGCCAGCAGCCAAGAATTACGAGATACGCAGTATTTT
>NA|many|TRBV6-1|TRBJ1-2
CASRREDSHGYTF
TGTGCCAGCAGGAGGGAGGACAGCCATGGCTACACCTTC
>NA|many|TRBV10-3|TRBJ1-2
CATDSGYGYTF
TGTGCCACGGACAGCGGCTATGGCTACACCTTC
>NA|NA|TRBV29-1|TRBJ1-1
CSVVSPGMNTEAFF
TGCAGCGTTGTGAGCCCGGGGATGAACACTGAAGCTTTCTTT
>NA|many|TRBV28|TRBJ2-3
CASRGGLSTDTQYF
TGTGCCAGCAGGGGGGGACTCAGCACAGATACGCAGTATTTT
>NA|many|TRBV28|TRBJ2-7
CASSLSAGAGVFHEQYF
TGTGCCAGCAGTTTGTCCGCGGGGGCGGGAGTATTCCACGAGCAGTACTTC
>NA|many|TRBV11-2|TRBJ2-3
CASSLESRHRTDTQYF
TGTGCCAGCAGCTTAGAGTCCCGGCACCGCACAGATACGCAGTATTTT
>NA|NA|TRBV15|TRBJ2-3
CATSSRPVSTDTQYF
TGTGCCACCAGCAGCCGACCAGTAAGCACAGATACGCAGTATTTT
>NA|many|TRBV7-2|TRBJ2-3
CASSLLTWTDTQYF
TGTGCCAGCAGCTTACTTACATGGACAGATACGCAGTATTTT
>NA|many|TRBV5-1|TRBJ2-5
CASSLLSAETQYF
TGCGCCAGCAGCTTGCTGTCCGCGGAGACCCAGTACTTC
>NA|many|TRBV28|TRBJ2-7
CASTNRPYEQYF
TGTGCCAGCACAAACCGTCCCTACGAGCAGTACTTC
>NA|few|TRBV7-2|TRBJ2-2
CASRTRGEDTGELFF
TGTGCCAGCAGAACGAGGGGGGAGGACACCGGGGAGCTGTTTTTT
>NA|many|TRBV7-9|TRBJ1-6
CASSPTVDYNSPLHF
TGTGCCAGCAGCCCGACAGTTGATTATAATTCACCCCTCCACTTT
>TRBD1|many|TRBV5-5|TRBJ2-7
CASSLERQGGSYEQYF
TGTGCCAGCAGCTTGGAACGACAGGGTGGCTCCTACGAGCAGTACTTC
>NA|many|TRBV6-9|TRBJ2-3
CAIPRGVADTQYF
TGTGCCATCCCACGGGGAGTGGCAGATACGCAGTATTTT
>NA|NA|TRBV5-6|TRBJ2-7
CASSLEWTAVPNEQYF
TGTGCCAGCAGCCTAGAATGGACAGCAGTACCTAACGAGCAGTACTTC
>TRBD1|medium-sized|TRBV29-1|TRBJ2-2
CSGGRDRDTGELFF
TGCAGCGGGGGCCGGGACAGGGACACCGGGGAGCTGTTTTTT